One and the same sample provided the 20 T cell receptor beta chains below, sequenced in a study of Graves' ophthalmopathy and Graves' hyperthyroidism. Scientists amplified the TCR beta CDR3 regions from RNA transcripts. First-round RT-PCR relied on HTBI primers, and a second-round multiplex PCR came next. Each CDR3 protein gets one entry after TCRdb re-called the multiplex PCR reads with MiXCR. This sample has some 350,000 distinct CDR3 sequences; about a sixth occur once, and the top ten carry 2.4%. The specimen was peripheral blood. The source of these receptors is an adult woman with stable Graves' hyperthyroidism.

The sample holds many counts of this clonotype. CDR3 nucleotides: TGTGCCAGCATGCGAGGGGACTCCTACGAGCAGTACTTC. It yields the protein CASMRGDSYEQYF. The J gene is TRBJ2-7, the V gene TRBV27; D might be TRBD1 or TRBD2, each matching 5 bases. The CDR3 spans 13 residues. Germline V gene data show CDR1 as MNHEY and CDR2 as SMNVEV (reference sequence). Trimming took 7 bases from V and 0 from J, leaving 10 bases between them.

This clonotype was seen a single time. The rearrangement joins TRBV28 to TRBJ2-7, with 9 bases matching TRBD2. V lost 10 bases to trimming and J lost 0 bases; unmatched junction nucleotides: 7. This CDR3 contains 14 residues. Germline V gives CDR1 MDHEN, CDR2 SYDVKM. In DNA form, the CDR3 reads TGTGCCACCCTAGCGGGACACCGCTCCTACGAGCAGTACTTC. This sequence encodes CATLAGHRSYEQYF.

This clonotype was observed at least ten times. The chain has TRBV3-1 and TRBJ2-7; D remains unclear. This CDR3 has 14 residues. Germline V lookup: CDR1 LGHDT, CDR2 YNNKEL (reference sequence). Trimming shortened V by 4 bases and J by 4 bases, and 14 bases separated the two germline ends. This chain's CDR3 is CASSRGSGPYEQYF. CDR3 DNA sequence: TGTGCCAGCAGCCGAGGTTCAGGACCTTACGAGCAGTACTTC.

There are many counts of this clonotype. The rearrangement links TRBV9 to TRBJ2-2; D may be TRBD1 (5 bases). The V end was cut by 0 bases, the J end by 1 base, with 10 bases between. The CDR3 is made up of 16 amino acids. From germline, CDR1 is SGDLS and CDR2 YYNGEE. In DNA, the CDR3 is TGTGCCAGCAGCGTAGCTTGGCAGGGGAACACCGGGGAGCTGTTTTTT. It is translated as CASSVAWQGNTGELFF.

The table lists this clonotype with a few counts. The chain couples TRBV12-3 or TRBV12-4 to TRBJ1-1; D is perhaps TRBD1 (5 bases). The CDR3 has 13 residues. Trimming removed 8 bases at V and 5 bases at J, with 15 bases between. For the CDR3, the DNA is TGTGCCAGCTCCATTCCAGGGCGGACTGAAGCTTTCTTT. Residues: CASSIPGRTEAFF.

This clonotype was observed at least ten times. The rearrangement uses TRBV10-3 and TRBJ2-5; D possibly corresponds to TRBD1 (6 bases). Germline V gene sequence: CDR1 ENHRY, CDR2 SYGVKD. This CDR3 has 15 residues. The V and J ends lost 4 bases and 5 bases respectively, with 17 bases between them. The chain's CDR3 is CAISAAGGAGETQYF. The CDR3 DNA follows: TGTGCCATCAGTGCTGCTGGGGGCGCAGGGGAGACCCAGTACTTC.

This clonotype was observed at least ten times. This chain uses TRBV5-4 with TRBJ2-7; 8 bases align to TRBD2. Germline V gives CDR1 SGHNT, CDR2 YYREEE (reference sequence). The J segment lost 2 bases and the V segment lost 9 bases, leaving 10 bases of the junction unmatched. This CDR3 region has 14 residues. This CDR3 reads CAKVGAGVPYEQYF. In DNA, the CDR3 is TGTGCCAAGGTGGGAGCGGGAGTACCCTACGAGCAGTACTTC.

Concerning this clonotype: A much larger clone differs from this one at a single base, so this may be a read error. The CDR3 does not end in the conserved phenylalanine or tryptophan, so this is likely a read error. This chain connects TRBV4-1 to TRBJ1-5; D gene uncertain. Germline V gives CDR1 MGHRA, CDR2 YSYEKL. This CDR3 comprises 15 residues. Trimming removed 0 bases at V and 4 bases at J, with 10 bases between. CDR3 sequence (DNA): TGCGCCAGCAGCCAAGATATCACAGTAAATCAGCCCCAGCATTCT. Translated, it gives CASSQDITVNQPQHS.

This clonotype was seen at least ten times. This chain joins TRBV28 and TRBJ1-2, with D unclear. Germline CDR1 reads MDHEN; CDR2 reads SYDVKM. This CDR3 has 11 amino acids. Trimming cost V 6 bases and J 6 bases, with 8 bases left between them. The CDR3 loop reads CASRRRDGYTF. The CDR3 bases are TGTGCCAGCAGACGCCGGGATGGCTACACCTTC.

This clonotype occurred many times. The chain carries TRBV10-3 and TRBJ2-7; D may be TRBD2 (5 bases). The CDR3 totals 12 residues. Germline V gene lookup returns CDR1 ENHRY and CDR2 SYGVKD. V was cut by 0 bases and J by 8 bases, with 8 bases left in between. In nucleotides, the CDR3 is TGTGCCATCAGTGAGTCGGAGGACCAGCAGTACTTC. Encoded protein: CAISESEDQQYF.

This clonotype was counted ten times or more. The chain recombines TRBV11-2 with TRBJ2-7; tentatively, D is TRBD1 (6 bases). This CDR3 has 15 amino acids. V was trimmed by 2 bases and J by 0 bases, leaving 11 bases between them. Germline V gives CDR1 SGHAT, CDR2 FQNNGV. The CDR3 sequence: CASSLKTGSSYEQYF. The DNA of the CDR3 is TGTGCCAGCAGCTTAAAAACAGGGAGCTCCTACGAGCAGTACTTC.

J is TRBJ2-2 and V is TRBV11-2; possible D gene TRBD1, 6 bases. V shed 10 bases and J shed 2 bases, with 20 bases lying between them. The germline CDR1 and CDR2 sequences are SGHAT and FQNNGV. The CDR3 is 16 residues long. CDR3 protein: CATSDSDRPNTGELFF. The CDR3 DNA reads TGTGCCACCAGTGACAGTGACAGGCCAAACACCGGGGAGCTGTTTTTT.

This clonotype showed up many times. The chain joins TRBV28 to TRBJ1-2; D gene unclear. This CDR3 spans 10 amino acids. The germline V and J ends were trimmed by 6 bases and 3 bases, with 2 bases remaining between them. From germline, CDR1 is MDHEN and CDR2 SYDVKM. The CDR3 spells CASRYYGYTF. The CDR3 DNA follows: TGTGCCAGCAGATACTATGGCTACACCTTC.

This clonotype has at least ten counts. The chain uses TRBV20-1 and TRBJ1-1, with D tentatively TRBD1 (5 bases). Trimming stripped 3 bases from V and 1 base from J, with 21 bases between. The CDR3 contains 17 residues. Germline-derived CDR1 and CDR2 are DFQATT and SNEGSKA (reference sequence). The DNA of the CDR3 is TGCAGTGCTAGTCCTTATATGGTTGGGGCGAGGAACACTGAAGCTTTCTTT. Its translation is CSASPYMVGARNTEAFF.

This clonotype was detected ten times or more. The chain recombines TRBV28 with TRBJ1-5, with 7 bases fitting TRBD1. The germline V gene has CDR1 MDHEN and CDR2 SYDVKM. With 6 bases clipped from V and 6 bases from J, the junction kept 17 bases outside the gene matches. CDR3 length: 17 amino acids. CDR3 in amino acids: CASSRRSSTGLGQPQHF. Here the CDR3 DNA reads TGTGCCAGCAGCCGAAGATCCTCGACAGGGTTGGGTCAGCCCCAGCATTTT.

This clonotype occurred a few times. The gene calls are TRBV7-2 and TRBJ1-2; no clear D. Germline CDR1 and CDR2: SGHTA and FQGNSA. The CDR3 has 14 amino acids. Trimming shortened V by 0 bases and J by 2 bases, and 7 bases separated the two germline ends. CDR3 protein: CASSLAGSNYGYTF. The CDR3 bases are TGTGCCAGCAGCTTAGCGGGCAGCAACTATGGCTACACCTTC.

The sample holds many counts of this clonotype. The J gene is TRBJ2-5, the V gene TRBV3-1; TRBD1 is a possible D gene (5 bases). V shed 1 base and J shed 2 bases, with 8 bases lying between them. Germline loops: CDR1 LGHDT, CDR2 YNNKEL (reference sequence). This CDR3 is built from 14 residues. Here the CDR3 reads CASSQGQIQETQYF. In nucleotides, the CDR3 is TGTGCCAGCAGCCAAGGACAGATTCAAGAGACCCAGTACTTC.

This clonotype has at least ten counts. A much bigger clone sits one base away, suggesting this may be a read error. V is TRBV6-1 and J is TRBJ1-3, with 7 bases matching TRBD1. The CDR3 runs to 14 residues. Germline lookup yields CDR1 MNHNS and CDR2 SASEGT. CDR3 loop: CASTGTVSGNTTYF. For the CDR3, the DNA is TGTGCCAGCACCGGGACAGTCTCTGGAAACACCACATATTTT.

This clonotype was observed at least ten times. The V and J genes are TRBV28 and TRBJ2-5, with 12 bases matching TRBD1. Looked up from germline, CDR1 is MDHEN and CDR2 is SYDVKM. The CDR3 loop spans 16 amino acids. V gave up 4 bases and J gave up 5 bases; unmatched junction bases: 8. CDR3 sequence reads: CASSSTGTGGRETQYF. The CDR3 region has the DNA TGTGCCAGCAGTTCCACCGGGACAGGGGGCAGGGAGACCCAGTACTTC. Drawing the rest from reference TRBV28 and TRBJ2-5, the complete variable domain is DVKVTQSSRYLVKRTGEKVFLECVQDMDHENMFWYRQDPGLGLRLIYFSYDVKMKEKGDIPEGYSVSREKKERFSLILESASTNQTSMYLCASSSTGTGGRETQYFGPGTRLLVL.

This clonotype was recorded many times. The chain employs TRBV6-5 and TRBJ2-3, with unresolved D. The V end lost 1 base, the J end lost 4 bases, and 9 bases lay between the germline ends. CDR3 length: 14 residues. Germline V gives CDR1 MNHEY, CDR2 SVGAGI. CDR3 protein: CASSYWDRADTQYF. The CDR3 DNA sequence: TGTGCCAGCAGTTACTGGGATAGAGCAGATACGCAGTATTTT.